The rows below give T cell receptor beta chains drawn from one sample of a study of beta chain features in type 1 diabetes. Using immunoSEQ multiplex PCR, the repertoire was profiled, and TCRdb retains in-frame clones only, with some absent. The sample consists of 150,000 to 190,000 clones, less than 9.5% of them appearing once. Source material: central memory CD4+ T cells from blood. All receptors come from a man younger than 35 in good health. The CDR3 runs from the conserved cysteine through the conserved F or W. D genes are given only for firm matches. Not every row has a clone size; where given, it reads once, few, many or a size class.

size: many; V: TRBV29-1; J: TRBJ2-7; D: NA; DNA: TGCAGCGTTGAACCGGGGTCCCCTCAGGAGGGCGAGCAGTACTTC; CDR3: CSVEPGSPQEGEQYF
size: few; V: TRBV6-6; J: TRBJ2-5; D: NA; DNA: TGTGCCAGCAGTCCTCGAGGGGGAGAGACCCAGTACTTC; CDR3: CASSPRGGETQYF
size: few; V: TRBV18; J: TRBJ1-2; D: NA; DNA: TGTGCCAGCTCACCAGAAGGGGACTATGGCTACACCTTC; CDR3: CASSPEGDYGYTF
size: few; V: TRBV5-6; J: TRBJ1-2; D: NA; DNA: TGTGCCAGCAGCTTCCCCAGGGTGAACTATGGCTACACCTTC; CDR3: CASSFPRVNYGYTF
size: NA; V: TRBV5-6; J: TRBJ2-7; D: NA; DNA: TGTGCCAGCAGCTTCGGGGTTAGGGGGTACGAGCAGTACTTC; CDR3: CASSFGVRGYEQYF
size: few; V: TRBV9; J: TRBJ2-1; D: NA; DNA: TGTGCCAGCAGCGTAGCGGGGAGCACTGAGCAGTTCTTC; CDR3: CASSVAGSTEQFF
size: NA; V: TRBV7-9; J: TRBJ2-3; D: TRBD1; DNA: TGTGCCAGCAGCAACCGGATCAGGGGGCGCGTAGATACGCAGTATTTT; CDR3: CASSNRIRGRVDTQYF
size: few; V: TRBV7-2; J: TRBJ1-5; D: TRBD1; DNA: TGTGCCAGCAGCCTGACAGGGGGATTTGGCAATCAGCCCCAGCATTTT; CDR3: CASSLTGGFGNQPQHF
size: NA; V: TRBV28; J: TRBJ2-7; D: TRBD1; DNA: TGTGCCAGCGGGCTCGGACAGGCCAGGGCCGAGCAGTACTTC; CDR3: CASGLGQARAEQYF
size: NA; V: TRBV29-1; J: TRBJ2-1; D: TRBD1; DNA: TGCAGCGTTCAGGACAGGCTTCTCAATGAGCAGTTCTTC; CDR3: CSVQDRLLNEQFF
size: few; V: TRBV7-2; J: TRBJ1-2; D: TRBD1; DNA: TGTGCCAGCAGCTTAGATTCAGGGGGGACGAGCTACACCTTC; CDR3: CASSLDSGGTSYTF
size: few; V: TRBV29-1; J: TRBJ2-3; D: TRBD1; DNA: TGCAGCGTTGCAGAAGACAGGGGCCTCACAGATACGCAGTATTTT; CDR3: CSVAEDRGLTDTQYF
size: many; V: TRBV11-2; J: TRBJ2-3; D: TRBD1; DNA: TGTGCCAGCAGCTTTACAGGGGCTTTAGACACAGATACGCAGTATTTT; CDR3: CASSFTGALDTDTQYF
size: NA; V: TRBV5-1; J: TRBJ1-1; D: NA; DNA: TGCGCCAGCAGCTCCCAGAAAGGGGATGAAGCTTTCTTT; CDR3: CASSSQKGDEAFF
size: few; V: TRBV18; J: TRBJ2-7; D: NA; DNA: TGTGCCAGCTCACCCCTCCGCGGAGACCACTACGAGCAGTACTTC; CDR3: CASSPLRGDHYEQYF
size: NA; V: TRBV5-6; J: TRBJ1-5; D: TRBD1; DNA: TGTGCCAGCAGCCCAGGGACAGGGAAAAATCAGCCCCAGCATTTT; CDR3: CASSPGTGKNQPQHF
size: NA; V: TRBV29-1; J: TRBJ1-4; D: NA; DNA: TGCAGCGGGGCCGACAGTCTTGAAAAACTGTTTTTT; CDR3: CSGADSLEKLFF
size: NA; V: TRBV7-2; J: TRBJ2-3; D: NA; DNA: TGTGCCAGCAGCTTGATGGGCTGGGGCACAGATACGCAGTATTTT; CDR3: CASSLMGWGTDTQYF
size: NA; V: TRBV29-1; J: TRBJ2-5; D: TRBD2; DNA: TGCAGCGTTGGTGCGCGGGGAGGGCAAGAGACCCAGTACTTC; CDR3: CSVGARGGQETQYF
size: NA; V: TRBV28; J: TRBJ1-1; D: TRBD1; DNA: TGTGCCAGCAGTTCATCCGGACAGGGGAAGAACACTGAAGCTTTCTTT; CDR3: CASSSSGQGKNTEAFF
size: few; V: TRBV2; J: TRBJ1-2; D: TRBD1; DNA: TGTGCCAGCAGGCCTCGACAGGGGACTAACTATGGCTACACCTTC; CDR3: CASRPRQGTNYGYTF
size: few; V: TRBV7-9; J: TRBJ1-5; D: NA; DNA: TGTGCCAGCAGCTTAGGTCTGTCTCAGCCCCAGCATTTT; CDR3: CASSLGLSQPQHF
size: few; V: TRBV25-1; J: TRBJ1-5; D: NA; DNA: TGTGCCAGCAGTGGTAGGGAGGAATACTTCAATCAGCCCCAGCATTTT; CDR3: CASSGREEYFNQPQHF
size: few; V: TRBV6-1; J: TRBJ2-7; D: NA; DNA: TGTGCCAGCAGTGAAGCATCAACAGCAAACTACGAGCAGTACTTC; CDR3: CASSEASTANYEQYF
size: few; V: TRBV7-2; J: TRBJ1-4; D: NA; DNA: TGTGCCAGCAGCTCACTCGGGGGGCATGAAAAACTGTTTTTT; CDR3: CASSSLGGHEKLFF
size: many; V: TRBV27; J: TRBJ2-1; D: NA; DNA: TGTGCCAGCAGTTTATCGAGGAGCCACAATGAGCAGTTCTTC; CDR3: CASSLSRSHNEQFF
size: few; V: TRBV4-2; J: TRBJ1-6; D: NA; DNA: TGTGCCAGCAGTAATCAGGGTACACCCCTCCACTTT; CDR3: CASSNQGTPLHF
size: NA; V: TRBV18; J: TRBJ1-4; D: NA; DNA: TGTGCCAGCTCACCGGCTGCTAATGAAAAACTGTTTTTT; CDR3: CASSPAANEKLFF
size: few; V: TRBV6-1; J: TRBJ1-4; D: TRBD1; DNA: TGTGCCAGCAGTGGAGGGACAGCTGATGAAAAACTGTTTTTT; CDR3: CASSGGTADEKLFF
size: NA; V: TRBV6-1; J: TRBJ1-1; D: NA; DNA: TGTGCCAGCAGTGGATCCAGGGGTAACACTGAAGCTTTCTTT; CDR3: CASSGSRGNTEAFF
size: NA; V: TRBV28; J: TRBJ2-3; D: TRBD2; DNA: TGTGCCAGCATCTCAGGACTAGCGGGGACGCAGTATTTT; CDR3: CASISGLAGTQYF
size: NA; V: TRBV5-1; J: TRBJ2-1; D: TRBD1; DNA: TGCGCCAGCAGTCGGGACAGCTCCTACAATGAGCAGTTCTTC; CDR3: CASSRDSSYNEQFF
size: NA; V: TRBV5-5; J: TRBJ2-6; D: NA; DNA: TGTGCCAGCAGCTTACTAGCTGGGGCCAACGTCCTGACTTTC; CDR3: CASSLLAGANVLTF
size: few; V: TRBV7-9; J: TRBJ2-1; D: TRBD1; DNA: TGTGCCAGCAGCCTAGACGTCGGGACAGTTTATCGGCATGAGCAGTTCTTC; CDR3: CASSLDVGTVYRHEQFF
size: few; V: TRBV2; J: TRBJ2-7; D: NA; DNA: TGTGCCAGCAGTGAACAGGCAAACTACGAGCAGTACTTC; CDR3: CASSEQANYEQYF
size: NA; V: TRBV7-2; J: TRBJ2-5; D: NA; DNA: TGTGCCAGCAGCTTACCCTGGGCGCAGGGTGAGACCCAGTACTTC; CDR3: CASSLPWAQGETQYF
size: few; V: TRBV4-3; J: TRBJ2-1; D: TRBD1; DNA: TGCGCCAGCAGCCGAGGGACAGGGGGGTACAATGAGCAGTTCTTC; CDR3: CASSRGTGGYNEQFF
size: few; V: TRBV4-3; J: TRBJ2-7; D: TRBD2; DNA: TGCGCCAGCAGCAAAGTCGCTAGCGGCTACTCCTACGAGCAGTACTTC; CDR3: CASSKVASGYSYEQYF
size: NA; V: TRBV18; J: TRBJ2-2; D: TRBD1; DNA: TGTGCCAGCTCACCAATGGGGACAGGATCACCCACGGGGGAGCTGTTTTTT; CDR3: CASSPMGTGSPTGELFF
size: NA; V: TRBV30; J: TRBJ1-4; D: NA; DNA: TGTGCCTGGAGCTCGGGGGGCGGTAATGAAAAACTGTTTTTT; CDR3: CAWSSGGGNEKLFF
size: few; V: TRBV28; J: TRBJ2-3; D: TRBD2; DNA: TGTGCCAGCAGTTTCAGTCCTAGCGGGGGCCTGAGCACAGATACGCAGTATTTT; CDR3: CASSFSPSGGLSTDTQYF
size: few; V: TRBV18; J: TRBJ1-5; D: TRBD1; DNA: TGTGCCAGCACCACAGGGGCAGGGGAGCCCCAGCATTTT; CDR3: CASTTGAGEPQHF
size: many; V: TRBV6-6; J: TRBJ1-2; D: TRBD1; DNA: TGTGCCAGCACCTTACAGGGGGCCAGCTATGGCTACACCTTC; CDR3: CASTLQGASYGYTF
size: few; V: TRBV7-2; J: TRBJ1-3; D: NA; DNA: TGTGCCAGCAGCTCCGGCGGGTCTGGAAACACCATATATTTT; CDR3: CASSSGGSGNTIYF
size: NA; V: TRBV6-6; J: TRBJ2-5; D: TRBD2; DNA: TGTGCCAGCAAAGGACTAGCGGGAGGCGGGCAAGAGACCCAGTACTTC; CDR3: CASKGLAGGGQETQYF
size: few; V: TRBV19; J: TRBJ2-3; D: NA; DNA: TGTGCCAGTGGAGCCATGGCGGGCACAGATACGCAGTATTTT; CDR3: CASGAMAGTDTQYF
size: few; V: TRBV27; J: TRBJ2-5; D: NA; DNA: TGTGCCAGCGGCAAGTGGGGGGGCTCTAGTCCGGAGACCCAGTACTTC; CDR3: CASGKWGGSSPETQYF
size: many; V: TRBV30; J: TRBJ1-6; D: TRBD1; DNA: TGTGCCTGGAGTCCCGGCATCGGACAGGTGGCTCAATCACCCCTCCACTTT; CDR3: CAWSPGIGQVAQSPLHF
size: NA; V: TRBV28; J: TRBJ2-1; D: NA; DNA: TGTGCCAGCAGTCCACCGGGACTTCAAGGAGGAGAGCAGTTCTTC; CDR3: CASSPPGLQGGEQFF
size: NA; V: TRBV18; J: TRBJ2-5; D: TRBD2; DNA: TGTGCCAGCTCACCAAGACTAGCGGTAGTAGCCGGAGAGACCCAGTACTTC; CDR3: CASSPRLAVVAGETQYF
size: NA; V: TRBV5-1; J: TRBJ1-6; D: NA; DNA: TGCGCCAGCAGCTTGTCCCAGGCCCTTCGGCCCCTCCACTTT; CDR3: CASSLSQALRPLHF
size: NA; V: TRBV5-1; J: TRBJ2-5; D: NA; DNA: TGCGCCAGCAGCTTGGATATCGCGGAGACCCAGTACTTC; CDR3: CASSLDIAETQYF
size: few; V: TRBV4-3; J: TRBJ2-6; D: TRBD1; DNA: TGCGCCAGCAGCCAACGCCGGGACAGGGCCCGCACCGCGACTTCTGGGGCCAACGTCCTGACTTTC; CDR3: CASSQRRDRARTATSGANVLTF
size: NA; V: TRBV9; J: TRBJ2-5; D: TRBD1; DNA: TGTGCCAGCTGCCCCGGAGGACAGGGCCAAGAGACCCAGTACTTC; CDR3: CASCPGGQGQETQYF